This T cell receptor beta chain appears in the sequencing data of a study of post-analysis software for immune sequencing data (dated by TCRdb to about 2015). Concerning the study at large: Relapsing-remitting, secondary progressive and progressive-relapsing multiple sclerosis were recorded as disease courses, and subtype annotation was lacking for some patients. A subset of samples was prepared in parallel using single-end sample barcoding, then pooled and co-amplified after Illumina adapter ligation. The patient repertoires were set against about 12 previously published healthy control repertoires from donors whose ages ranged from roughly 6 to 27 years.

TCR beta repertoires were profiled from peripheral blood of roughly twelve young patients with multiple sclerosis to demonstrate the VDJtools post-analysis software. The multiple sclerosis patients were children and adolescents ranging in age from about 6 to 17 years. The research as a whole found: The control group was slightly older than the multiple sclerosis patient group. When samples were clustered directly using the F measure, samples prepared in the same batch co-clustered strongly, which prompted a batch-effect correction. Significantly higher frequencies in patients than in controls were found for five or six TRBV segments, including TRBV5-6, TRBV5-1 and TRBV20-1. Significantly lower normalized Chao1 diversity was found in multiple sclerosis patients than in controls, suggesting substantial peripheral T-cell clonal expansion.

Libraries were prepared through PCR. This sample was sequenced with an Illumina HiSeq 2500. To reduce PCR and sequencing biases, unique molecular identifiers were incorporated into the TCR beta cDNA libraries. Approximately 500,000 cDNA molecules were obtained per 1 to 10 million input T cells, so each molecule approximated one T cell. Patient libraries were prepared and sequenced with the same protocol used for the earlier healthy control dataset. Within a given batch, samples were prepared together, multiplexed and sequenced on the same HiSeq lane. As for the original processing: MIGEC was used to process the raw barcoded reads, and molecular identifier groups with only a single read were discarded before consensus assembly and CDR3 extraction. VDJtools was used for post-analysis of the clonotype tables, with diversity normalized by down-sampling every dataset to the smallest sample size. Repertoire overlap clustering matched CDR3 amino acid but not nucleotide sequences to correct batch-related cross-sample contamination. Starting from the raw public reads, TCRdb applied fastp trimming at Q25, assembled clones with MiXCR and retained in-frame beta chains. Every CDR3 protein is listed once, alongside the most common genes and DNA of its rows. TCRdb's processing, not the study's, gives the V and J calls here. This sample comprises about 460,000 distinct CDR3 sequences, under 55% of them detected only once. Roughly an eighth of the sample belongs to the ten largest clones.

On this clonotype: Its antigen is still unknown. No qualities accompany the bases; no much larger clone lies one base away.

CDR1 and CDR2, looked up from the germline V gene, are SQVTM and ANQGSEA. V was cut back by 4 bases and J by 1 base, leaving a gap of 10 bases between them. Counted from cysteine to phenylalanine, this CDR3 has 13 amino acids. This entry keeps only the CDR3 DNA: 39 bases, framed from base 1. The specimen sequenced was blood. The chain is made from TRBV29-1 and TRBJ1-1; matching of 6 bases hints at TRBD1 as the D gene. This receptor was taken from a girl aged 10 to 17 with multiple sclerosis. Here the CDR3 is given as CSVGNRANTEAFF. The base sequence is TGCAGCGTTGGGAACAGGGCGAACACTGAAGCTTTCTTT. Outside the CDR3, residues come from the reference TRBV29-1 and TRBJ1-1 proteins, so the full variable domain is: SAVISQKPSRDICQRGTSLTIQCQVDSQVTMMFWYRQQPGQSLTLIATANQGSEATYESGFVIDKFPISRPNLTFSTLTVSNMSPEDSSIYLCSVGNRANTEAFFGQGTRLTVV.